This T cell receptor (beta chain) was sequenced for a study of spatial heterogeneity in lung cancer. Study information: More beta-chain than alpha-chain sequences were consistently detected. TCR transcript abundance in tumor regions was strongly correlated with the T cell module score obtained from matched bulk RNA-seq.

The V end was cut by 4 bases, the J end by 2 bases, with 8 bases between. CDR1 is SNHLY and CDR2 is FYNNEI in the germline V gene. The CDR3 length is 13 residues. A single record per CDR3 protein comes from TCRdb applying MiXCR to the 5' RACE reads. The data contain over 3,000 distinct CDR3 sequences, roughly 12% of them singletons. By sample fraction, this clonotype is medium-sized (0.01 to 0.1%). The target antigen is unknown. Study outcomes and limitations: Quantities of ubiquitous and regional expanded TCRs paralleled ubiquitous and regional nonsynonymous mutations, respectively. Expanded intratumoral alpha and beta TCR counts tracked tumor mutation counts.

Time point noted: sample taken at primary tumor resection. Sequencing used lung tumor tissue, obtained at surgery. This TCR was recovered from a female donor with early-stage non-small cell lung cancer. V is TRBV2 and J is TRBJ1-2; D gene unclear. The CDR3, as DNA: TGTGCCAGCAGTGTTTCACGGAACTATGGCTACACCTTC. Translating it yields CASSVSRNYGYTF.